This TCR beta chain was captured in a study of Ad26.COV2.S vaccination and SARS-CoV-2 variants. This CDR3 contains 20 residues. From germline, CDR1 is LGHNA and CDR2 YSLEER. The V and J ends lost 0 bases and 0 bases, in that order; junction bases with no gene match: 12. Treatment given: over 15 received Ad26.COV2.S at low or high dose, single or two shots; roughly five received placebo; per-sample allocation not given. Samples analyzed were those drawn on day 63 after the first vaccine or placebo injection. This clone has just one count. This table comes from immunoSEQ multiplex PCR, and its TCRdb copy is limited to in-frame clones, with some not included. The table shows some 410,000 clones, with around 93% occurring only once.

This material consisted of peripheral blood, taken in a trial of Ad26.COV2.S vaccine versus placebo. This TCR was sampled from a person aged 18-65 years who received the Ad26.COV2.S COVID-19 vaccine or a placebo. The rearrangement links TRBV4-3 to TRBJ1-5; TRBD1 agrees at 9 bases. The CDR3 DNA reads as TGCGCCAGCAGCCAAGAAGCCGGGACAGGGCCCGAATATAGCAATCAGCCCCAGCATTTT. Encoded protein: CASSQEAGTGPEYSNQPQHF.